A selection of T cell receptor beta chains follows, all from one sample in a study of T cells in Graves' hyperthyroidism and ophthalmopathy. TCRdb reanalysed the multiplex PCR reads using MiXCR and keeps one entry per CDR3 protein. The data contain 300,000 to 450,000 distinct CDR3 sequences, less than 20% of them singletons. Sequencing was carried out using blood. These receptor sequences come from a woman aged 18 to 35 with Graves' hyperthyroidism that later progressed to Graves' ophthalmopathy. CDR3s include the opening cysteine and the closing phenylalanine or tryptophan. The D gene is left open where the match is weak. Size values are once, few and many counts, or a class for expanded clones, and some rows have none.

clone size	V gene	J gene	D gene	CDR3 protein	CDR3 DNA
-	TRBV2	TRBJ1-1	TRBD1	CASKDDRGPYTEAFF	TGTGCCAGCAAAGACGACAGGGGGCCTTACACTGAAGCTTTCTTT
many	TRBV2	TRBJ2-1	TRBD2	CASRPLAGVNNEQFF	TGTGCCAGCAGGCCACTAGCGGGAGTGAACAATGAGCAGTTCTTC
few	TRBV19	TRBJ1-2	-	CASSQHYYGYTF	TGTGCCAGTAGTCAGCATTATTATGGCTACACCTTC
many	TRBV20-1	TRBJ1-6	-	CSARDRQYGPLHF	TGCAGTGCTAGAGATAGACAGTACGGGCCCCTCCACTTT
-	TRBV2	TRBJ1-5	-	CATGGSGYSNQPQHF	TGTGCGACGGGGGGCTCTGGGTATAGCAATCAGCCCCAGCATTTT
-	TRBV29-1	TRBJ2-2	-	CSVVAGSGGELFF	TGCAGCGTTGTTGCAGGTTCGGGCGGGGAGCTGTTTTTT
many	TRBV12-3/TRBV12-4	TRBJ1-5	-	CASSAGTQPQHF	TGTGCCAGCAGCGCCGGGACTCAGCCCCAGCATTTT
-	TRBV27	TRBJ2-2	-	CASSFYSANTGELFF	TGTGCCAGCAGTTTCTACAGTGCGAACACCGGGGAGCTGTTTTTT
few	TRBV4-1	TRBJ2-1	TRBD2	CASSQDPGLALYNEQFF	TGCGCCAGCAGCCAAGATCCCGGACTAGCGTTATACAATGAGCAGTTCTTC
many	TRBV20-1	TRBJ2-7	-	CSASWLATNEQYF	TGCAGTGCTAGCTGGCTAGCGACCAACGAGCAGTACTTC
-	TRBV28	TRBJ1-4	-	CASISRGAYDEKLFF	TGTGCCAGCATCTCGCGGGGGGCATATGATGAAAAACTGTTTTTT
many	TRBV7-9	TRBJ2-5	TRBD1	CASSFRGRETQYF	TGTGCCAGCAGCTTCAGGGGGCGAGAGACCCAGTACTTC
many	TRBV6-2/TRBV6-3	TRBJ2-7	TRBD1	CASRSYRGPLSYEQYF	TGTGCCAGCAGAAGTTACAGGGGGCCCCTCTCCTACGAGCAGTACTTC
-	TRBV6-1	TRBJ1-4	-	CASIGRVEDEKLFF	TGTGCCAGCATCGGTCGGGTGGAGGATGAAAAACTGTTTTTT
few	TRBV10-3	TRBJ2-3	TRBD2	CAISVGLAEGQYF	TGTGCCATCAGTGTCGGGCTAGCGGAGGGGCAGTATTTT
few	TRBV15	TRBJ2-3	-	CATSRDRGLAASTDTQYF	TGTGCCACCAGCAGAGATCGGGGGCTAGCGGCTAGCACAGATACGCAGTATTTT
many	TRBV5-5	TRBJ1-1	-	CASSLGPGAEAFF	TGTGCCAGCAGCTTGGGGCCGGGGGCTGAAGCTTTCTTT
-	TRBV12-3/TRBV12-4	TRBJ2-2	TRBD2	CASSLRRGSTGELFF	TGTGCCAGCAGTTTAAGGCGCGGGAGCACCGGGGAGCTGTTTTTT
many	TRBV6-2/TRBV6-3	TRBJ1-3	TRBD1	CASRQDRPVTGNTIYF	TGTGCCAGCAGACAGGACAGGCCGGTCACCGGAAACACCATATATTTT
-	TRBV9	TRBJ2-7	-	CASSAGTGSSYEQYF	TGTGCCAGCAGCGCCGGGACTGGCAGCTCCTACGAGCAGTACTTC
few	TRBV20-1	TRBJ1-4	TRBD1	CSASDPRGAKEKLLF	TGCAGTGCTAGCGATCCCAGGGGGGCCAAAGAAAAACTGCTTTTT
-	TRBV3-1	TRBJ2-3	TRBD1	CASSHRGQGSLGNTQYF	TGTGCCAGCAGCCACCGAGGACAGGGCTCATTAGGGAATACGCAGTATTTT
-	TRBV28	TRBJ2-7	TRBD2	CASSQAASGRAHEQYF	TGTGCCAGCAGCCAAGCCGCTAGCGGGAGGGCCCACGAGCAGTACTTC
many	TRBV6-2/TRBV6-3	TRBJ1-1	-	CASSYLVQNTEAFF	TGTGCCAGCAGTTACCTTGTCCAGAACACTGAAGCTTTCTTT
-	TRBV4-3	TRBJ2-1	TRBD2	CASSQDGRTSGGIEQFF	TGCGCCAGCAGCCAAGATGGGAGGACTAGCGGAGGGATTGAGCAGTTCTTC
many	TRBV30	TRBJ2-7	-	CAWEPQRSAYEQYF	TGTGCCTGGGAGCCCCAGCGGTCGGCCTACGAGCAGTACTTC
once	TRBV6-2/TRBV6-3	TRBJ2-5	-	CASIDGETQYF	TGTGCCAGCATCGACGGGGAGACCCAGTACTTC
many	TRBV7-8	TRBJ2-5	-	CASSFKGEETQYF	TGTGCCAGCAGCTTTAAGGGTGAAGAGACCCAGTACTTC